The text below deals with one T cell receptor (beta chain). The CDR3 runs to 14 residues. As processed by the authors: The authors estimated nucleated cell counts from reference gene primer amplification. The method was immunoSEQ multiplex PCR; TCRdb's version includes in-frame clones alone and lacks a portion of them. The V and J calls and clone size are taken from that table; D and trimming were inferred from the DNA. This table holds about 170,000 clones, 70% to 90% found once. The data stem from a study of blood T cell repertoires in COVID-19. Study details: The study drew acute and convalescent COVID-19 samples from the United States, Italy and Spain. T cells, B-cell-depleted T cells, or PBMCs provided the cDNA or gDNA that served as material.

The receptor comes from a man over 45 who had recovered from COVID-19. This chain joins TRBV21-1 and TRBJ1-2; TRBD1, as called in the table, went unchecked against the DNA. TRBV21-1 constitutes a pseudogene. The sequenced sample was peripheral blood. The CDR3 region has the DNA TGTGCCAGCAGCAAAGATCTGGGTCAGGGGGGCTACACCTTC. Translating gives CASSKDLGQGGYTF.